The T cell receptor beta chain described here comes from a study of T cells after yellow fever vaccination. Synthesis of TCR cDNA relied on 5'RACE template switching, which attached a universal primer site and UMIs. In TCRdb, the 5' RACE reads were re-called with MiXCR into one record per CDR3 protein. The sample yields about 360,000 distinct CDR3 sequences, 6.2% seen once. This CDR3 region has 15 residues. With 3 bases clipped from V and 2 bases from J, the junction kept 6 bases outside the gene matches. From germline, CDR1 is SEHNR and CDR2 FQNEAQ (reference sequence). This clonotype was detected ten times or more. The antigen is unknown. Findings and limits, study-wide: Most primary-vaccination clones reappeared after the booster (approximately 95% CD4, roughly 88% CD8). A limited proportion of clonotypes was detected within both the CD4 and CD8 compartments. Abundant clonotypes from the bulk population could contaminate FACS-sorted repertoires.

This material consisted of PBMCs, taken 5 days after the yellow fever booster vaccination. The clonotype comes from a man between 25 and 39 years old who received the YFV17D yellow fever vaccine. The chain employs TRBV7-9 and TRBJ2-5; 7 bases are a match to TRBD2. The CDR3 sequence: CASSFAGRFQETQYF. The CDR3 DNA reads TGTGCCAGCAGCTTTGCCGGGAGGTTTCAAGAGACCCAGTACTTC.